Here is one T cell receptor (beta chain) with its context. Its target is not known. These data are taken from a study of T cells in Graves' hyperthyroidism and ophthalmopathy. From germline, CDR1 is SGHRS and CDR2 YFSETQ. J was trimmed by 5 bases and V by 4 bases; bases with no gene match: 7. The length of the CDR3 is 14 residues. Amplification of TCR beta CDR3 regions used RNA as the template. When the TCR CDR3 underwent first-round RT-PCR, the HTBI primer set was used. One entry per CDR3 protein results from TCRdb running MiXCR on the multiplex PCR reads. This repertoire shows approximately 590,000 distinct CDR3 sequences, 15% to 18% found once; its top ten account for approximately 7%. Study-level points and caveats: Blood also held most thyroid clonotypes expanded beyond 0.001. Ophthalmopathy was told apart from stable hyperthyroidism by a 13 V-J model.

Among the patients, aged 18 to 65, hyperthyroidism was newly diagnosed and had lasted under 2 months. Thyroid ultrasound, orbital computed tomography, clinical symptoms, and serum thyroxine and TRAb underpinned diagnoses. The V gene is TRBV5-1, the J gene TRBJ2-5; 8 bases line up with TRBD1. The source is a woman aged 25 to 39 with Graves' hyperthyroidism. The sample consisted of blood. This CDR3 is CASSADRGGETQYF. The CDR3 DNA reads TGCGCCAGCAGCGCAGACAGGGGTGGGGAGACCCAGTACTTC.